This is a list of T cell receptor beta chains from one sample in a study of monozygotic twins with inflammatory bowel disease. From the 5' RACE reads, TCRdb lists one entry per CDR3 protein and no DNA. Its table lists 440,000 or so distinct CDR3 sequences. The material sequenced was blood. Receptors originate from a human donor with ulcerative colitis or Crohn's disease, or a healthy co-twin of an affected twin (not recorded which). Both conserved end residues are part of each CDR3.

V gene: TRBV20-1; J gene: TRBJ2-7; CDR3 protein: CSAKLKSRFYEQYF
V gene: TRBV5-5; J gene: TRBJ1-2; CDR3 protein: CASSLGTGANYGYTF
V gene: TRBV3-1; J gene: TRBJ2-5; CDR3 protein: CASSPGVRETQYF
V gene: TRBV5-1; J gene: TRBJ2-3; CDR3 protein: CASSLEVDTQYF
V gene: TRBV27; J gene: TRBJ2-1; CDR3 protein: CASSSTGIEQFF
V gene: TRBV19; J gene: TRBJ1-1; CDR3 protein: CASSPGTTNTEAFF
V gene: TRBV12-3/TRBV12-4; J gene: TRBJ2-5; CDR3 protein: CASSSTGGQETQYF
V gene: TRBV5-8; J gene: TRBJ1-4; CDR3 protein: CASSRTASNEKLFF
V gene: TRBV5-6; J gene: TRBJ2-7; CDR3 protein: CASSLNTGWEQYF
V gene: TRBV28; J gene: TRBJ2-7; CDR3 protein: CASSSVSVFYEQYF
V gene: TRBV4-3; J gene: TRBJ1-1; CDR3 protein: CASSQVSKAASEAFF
V gene: TRBV12-5; J gene: TRBJ1-3; CDR3 protein: CASGLVTFRDRGPPASGNTIYF
V gene: TRBV12-3/TRBV12-4; J gene: TRBJ2-1; CDR3 protein: CASSPRTGSYNEQFF
V gene: TRBV14; J gene: TRBJ2-1; CDR3 protein: CASSAQRAGGGEQFF
V gene: TRBV28; J gene: TRBJ2-1; CDR3 protein: CASRTGGPYNEQFF
V gene: TRBV10-3; J gene: TRBJ2-2; CDR3 protein: CAISEISSGELFF
V gene: TRBV6-1; J gene: TRBJ1-2; CDR3 protein: CASSPSTGILGGYTF
V gene: TRBV9; J gene: TRBJ1-3; CDR3 protein: CASSVPRVPSGNTIYF
V gene: TRBV12-3/TRBV12-4; J gene: TRBJ1-1; CDR3 protein: CASSPPERHTEAFF
V gene: TRBV27; J gene: TRBJ2-7; CDR3 protein: CASSLGRGYPYEQYF
V gene: TRBV20-1; J gene: TRBJ2-1; CDR3 protein: CSARGFRLARDNEQFF
V gene: TRBV3-1; J gene: TRBJ1-1; CDR3 protein: CASSHPATEAFF
V gene: TRBV12-3/TRBV12-4; J gene: TRBJ2-1; CDR3 protein: CASGKTFEQFF
V gene: TRBV25-1; J gene: TRBJ2-3; CDR3 protein: CASVRLTDTQYF
V gene: TRBV20-1; J gene: TRBJ1-1; CDR3 protein: CSAQWAVLNTEAFF
V gene: TRBV5-1; J gene: TRBJ1-1; CDR3 protein: CASSPGQATNTEAFF
V gene: TRBV18; J gene: TRBJ2-3; CDR3 protein: CASSPRRQGAGDTQYF
V gene: TRBV11-2; J gene: TRBJ2-1; CDR3 protein: CASSRGGKVRSYNEQFF
V gene: TRBV11-2; J gene: TRBJ2-2; CDR3 protein: CASSLGTIRTGELFF
V gene: TRBV2; J gene: TRBJ1-1; CDR3 protein: CARPGENTEAFF
V gene: TRBV6-5; J gene: TRBJ2-5; CDR3 protein: CASSSGRAMEPQYF
V gene: TRBV5-1; J gene: TRBJ2-3; CDR3 protein: CASRQAQITDTQYF
V gene: TRBV5-1; J gene: TRBJ2-4; CDR3 protein: CASSLTSGRAKNIQYF
V gene: TRBV6-1; J gene: TRBJ2-7; CDR3 protein: CASSEGTIGGEQYF
V gene: TRBV20-1; J gene: TRBJ2-1; CDR3 protein: CSAVFASGSLYEQFF
V gene: TRBV7-2; J gene: TRBJ2-7; CDR3 protein: CASSLVPGTYEQYF
V gene: TRBV20-1; J gene: TRBJ2-3; CDR3 protein: CSAFMGGWKTDTQYF
V gene: TRBV7-9; J gene: TRBJ1-2; CDR3 protein: CASSFGGGGSGYTF
V gene: TRBV15; J gene: TRBJ1-2; CDR3 protein: CATSGDGERWNGYTF
V gene: TRBV6-6; J gene: TRBJ2-1; CDR3 protein: CASSRDSYNEQFF
V gene: TRBV7-9; J gene: TRBJ2-1; CDR3 protein: CASSLSAGSEQFF
V gene: TRBV19; J gene: TRBJ2-6; CDR3 protein: CASTLTVNSGANVLTF
V gene: TRBV6-2/TRBV6-3; J gene: TRBJ2-3; CDR3 protein: CASSYSLGSSLKAQYF
V gene: TRBV3-1; J gene: TRBJ2-1; CDR3 protein: CASSPRGGKYNEQFF
V gene: TRBV4-3; J gene: TRBJ2-5; CDR3 protein: CASSQVASVHQETQYF
V gene: TRBV7-9; J gene: TRBJ2-3; CDR3 protein: CASSYPDRSTDTQYF
V gene: TRBV5-1; J gene: TRBJ2-2; CDR3 protein: CASRTRQGTGGELFF
V gene: TRBV12-3/TRBV12-4; J gene: TRBJ1-5; CDR3 protein: CASRTDLISNQPQHF
V gene: TRBV27; J gene: TRBJ1-5; CDR3 protein: CASSFRDGNQPQHF
V gene: TRBV11-2; J gene: TRBJ2-3; CDR3 protein: CASSLDTRGTDTQYF
V gene: TRBV6-2/TRBV6-3; J gene: TRBJ2-2; CDR3 protein: CASTQGANTGELFF
V gene: TRBV12-3/TRBV12-4; J gene: TRBJ2-1; CDR3 protein: CASSLAEGSGRAYEQFF